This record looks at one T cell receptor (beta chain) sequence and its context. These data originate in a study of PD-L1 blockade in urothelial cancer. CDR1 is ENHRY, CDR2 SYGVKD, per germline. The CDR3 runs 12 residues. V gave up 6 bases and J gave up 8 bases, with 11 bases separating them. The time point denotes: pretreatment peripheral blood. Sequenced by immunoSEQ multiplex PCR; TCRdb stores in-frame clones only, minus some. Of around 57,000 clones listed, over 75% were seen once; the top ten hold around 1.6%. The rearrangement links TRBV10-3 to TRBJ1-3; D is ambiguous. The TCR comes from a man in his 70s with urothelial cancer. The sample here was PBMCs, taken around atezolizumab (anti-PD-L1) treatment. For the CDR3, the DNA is TGTGCCATCAGCATAATGGGAGACACCATATATTTT. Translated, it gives CAISIMGDTIYF.